Below, one T cell receptor beta chain is given with its context. Its antigen is as yet unknown. This CDR3 is built from 12 residues. With 6 bases removed from V and 8 bases from J, the gap between germline ends came to 11 bases. Germline CDR1 SGHTA, CDR2 FQGNSA. These data originate in a study of early T cells in non-severe SARS-CoV-2 infection. Individual cDNA molecules received unique molecular identifiers. TCRdb fed the 5' RACE reads into MiXCR, producing one record per CDR3 protein. The sample lists some 97,000 distinct CDR3 sequences, 9.5% to 11% occurring once. General study points: Matching results from VDJdb favored anti-spike CD8 responses, leaving private and CD4 specificities undetected.

This material consisted of whole blood, taken at baseline. This sequence was found in an adult who was a healthcare worker with PCR-confirmed SARS-CoV-2 infection or an uninfected control (not recorded which). The chain is built from TRBV7-2 and TRBJ2-1; D is possibly TRBD2 (6 bases). CDR3 DNA: TGTGCCAGCAGGTATCTAGCGTATGAGCAGTTCTTC. Translated, it gives CASRYLAYEQFF.